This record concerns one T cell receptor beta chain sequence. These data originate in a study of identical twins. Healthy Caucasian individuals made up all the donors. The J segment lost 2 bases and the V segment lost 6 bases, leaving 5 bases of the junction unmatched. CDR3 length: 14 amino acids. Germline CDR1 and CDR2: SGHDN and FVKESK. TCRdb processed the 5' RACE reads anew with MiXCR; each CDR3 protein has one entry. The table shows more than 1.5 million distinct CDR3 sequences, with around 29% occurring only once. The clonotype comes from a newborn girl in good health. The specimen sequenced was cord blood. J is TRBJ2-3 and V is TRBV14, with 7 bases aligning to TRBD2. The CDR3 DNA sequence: TGTGCCAGCAGTCAGCGGGATTACACAGATACGCAGTATTTT. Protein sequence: CASSQRDYTDTQYF.